A selection of T cell receptor beta chains follows, all from one sample in a study of shared clonotypes between healthy human individuals. Sequencing used immunoSEQ multiplex PCR; TCRdb keeps in-frame clones, though not all of them. The sample lists more than 400,000 clones; roughly 95% were seen once. The sample consisted of naive CD4+ T cells sorted from blood. Receptors were obtained from a woman in her 30s in good health. The CDR3 runs from the conserved cysteine through the conserved F or W. The order of the fields is V gene, J gene, D gene, CDR3 protein, CDR3 DNA. A D gene is named only where the DNA matches it firmly.

TRBV6-6,TRBJ1-3,TRBD1,CASTPTGSEGNTIYF,TGTGCCAGCACCCCGACAGGGTCGGAAGGAAACACCATATATTTT
TRBV10-3,TRBJ2-7,-,CAISERGINEQYF,TGTGCCATCAGTGAGCGGGGAATTAACGAGCAGTACTTC
TRBV13,TRBJ2-1,TRBD2,CASSSTGTSGIGEQFF,TGTGCCAGCAGCTCCACCGGGACTAGCGGAATTGGGGAGCAGTTCTTC
TRBV10-2,TRBJ2-7,TRBD1,CASTTDRSQYEQYF,TGCGCCAGCACTACGGACAGGAGCCAATACGAGCAGTACTTC
TRBV4-1,TRBJ2-5,-,CASSRTQGETQYF,TGCGCCAGCAGCCGTACCCAGGGGGAGACCCAGTACTTC
TRBV6-4,TRBJ2-5,-,CATTKGERGKQETQYF,TGTGCCACCACTAAGGGGGAGAGGGGAAAGCAAGAGACCCAGTACTTC
TRBV6-6,TRBJ2-7,-,CASTHGSNYEQYF,TGTGCCAGCACCCACGGGTCGAACTACGAGCAGTACTTC
TRBV5-1,TRBJ2-3,TRBD2,CASSIGLAGGMQYF,TGCGCCAGCAGCATAGGACTAGCGGGAGGGATGCAGTATTTT
TRBV18,TRBJ1-5,TRBD1,CASSPTGNQPQHF,TGTGCCAGCTCACCGACAGGGAATCAGCCCCAGCATTTT
TRBV4-1,TRBJ2-4,TRBD2,CASSQPRLARGENIQYF,TGCGCCAGCAGCCAACCTAGACTAGCGCGAGGGGAAAACATTCAGTACTTC
TRBV7-2,TRBJ2-1,-,CASSFDETGSSEQFF,TGTGCCAGCAGCTTTGATGAGACGGGATCTAGTGAGCAGTTCTTC
TRBV28,TRBJ1-2,TRBD1,CASSSLSRPGGGYGYTF,TGTGCCAGCAGTTCCTTATCGCGCCCAGGGGGAGGGTATGGCTACACCTTC